This T cell receptor (beta chain) stems from a study of T cell clonality in common variable immunodeficiency. Findings and caveats of the study: In common variable immunodeficiency, TCR beta chains reportedly carried fewer deletions and N-nucleotide insertions.

This clone was recorded many times. The antigen is undetermined. The read gets to within 3 residues of the CDR3 end, and the germline J gene fills in the rest. Germline V gene sequence: CDR1 SGHRS, CDR2 YFSETQ. The CDR3 sequence is 13 residues long. Profiled with immunoSEQ multiplex PCR; TCRdb holds only in-frame clones, not every one. The sample has tens of thousands of clones, none seen only once. The TCR originated in a person aged 18 to 70 in good health. Sequencing was carried out using peripheral blood mononuclear cells. This chain uses TRBV5-1 with TRBJ1-4, with a possible D match to TRBD1 (5 bases). The CDR3: CASSLVGGEKLFF. The part of the CDR3 DNA that was read is TGCGCCAGCAGCTTGGTAGGAGGGGAGAAA.